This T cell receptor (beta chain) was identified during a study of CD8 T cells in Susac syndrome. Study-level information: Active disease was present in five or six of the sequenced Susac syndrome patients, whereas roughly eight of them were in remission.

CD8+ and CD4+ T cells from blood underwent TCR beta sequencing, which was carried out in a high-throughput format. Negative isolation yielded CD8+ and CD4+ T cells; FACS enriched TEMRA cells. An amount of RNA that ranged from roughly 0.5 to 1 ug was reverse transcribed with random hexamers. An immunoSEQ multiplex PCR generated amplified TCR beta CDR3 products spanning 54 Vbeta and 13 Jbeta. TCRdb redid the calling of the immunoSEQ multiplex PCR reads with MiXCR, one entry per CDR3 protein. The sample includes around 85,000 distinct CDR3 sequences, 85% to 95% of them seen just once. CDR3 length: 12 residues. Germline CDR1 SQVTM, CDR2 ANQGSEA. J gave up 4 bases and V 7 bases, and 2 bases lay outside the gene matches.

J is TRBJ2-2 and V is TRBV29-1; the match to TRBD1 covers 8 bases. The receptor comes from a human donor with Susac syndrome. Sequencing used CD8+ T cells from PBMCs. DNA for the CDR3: TGCAGCGCCGACAGGGGCACCGGGGAGCTGTTTTTT. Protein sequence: CSADRGTGELFF.